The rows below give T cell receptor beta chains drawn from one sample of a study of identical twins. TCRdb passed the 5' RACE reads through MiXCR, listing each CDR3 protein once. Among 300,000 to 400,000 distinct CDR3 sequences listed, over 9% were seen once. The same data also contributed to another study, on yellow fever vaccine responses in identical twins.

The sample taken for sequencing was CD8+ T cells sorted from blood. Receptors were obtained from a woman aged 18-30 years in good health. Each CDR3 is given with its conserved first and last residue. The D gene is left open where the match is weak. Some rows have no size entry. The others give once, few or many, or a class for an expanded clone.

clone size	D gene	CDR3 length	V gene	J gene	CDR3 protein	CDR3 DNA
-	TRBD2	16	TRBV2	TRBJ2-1	CASSRLAGEFYNEQFF	TGTGCCAGCAGTCGCCTAGCGGGAGAATTCTACAATGAGCAGTTCTTC
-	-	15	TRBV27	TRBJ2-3	CASSARGSLLREQYF	TGTGCCAGCAGTGCCCGGGGTAGCCTATTGAGGGAGCAGTATTTT
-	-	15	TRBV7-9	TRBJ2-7	CASSHIGADSYEQYF	TGTGCCAGCAGCCACATAGGCGCCGACTCCTACGAGCAGTACTTC
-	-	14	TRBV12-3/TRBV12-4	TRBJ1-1	CASTGGGANTEAFF	TGTGCCAGCACCGGGGGGGGGGCTAACACTGAAGCTTTCTTT
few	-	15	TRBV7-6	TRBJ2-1	CASSFSLALGNEQFF	TGTGCCAGCAGCTTTAGCCTAGCTCTCGGCAATGAGCAGTTCTTC
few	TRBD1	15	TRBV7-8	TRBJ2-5	CASSLEGTGEETQYF	TGTGCCAGCAGCTTAGAAGGCACAGGGGAAGAGACCCAGTACTTC
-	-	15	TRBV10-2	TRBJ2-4	CASSEPYGDKNIQYF	TGCGCCAGCAGTGAACCTTATGGGGACAAAAACATTCAGTACTTC
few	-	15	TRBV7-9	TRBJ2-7	CASSLGGLSSYEQYF	TGTGCCAGCAGCTTAGGTGGCCTCAGCTCCTACGAGCAGTACTTC
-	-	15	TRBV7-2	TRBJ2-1	CASSLSPASYNEQFF	TGTGCCAGCAGCTTGAGCCCAGCCTCCTACAATGAGCAGTTCTTC
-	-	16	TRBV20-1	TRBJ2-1	CSARPVASGPYNEQFF	TGCAGTGCTAGACCCGTGGCCAGCGGACCCTACAATGAGCAGTTCTTC
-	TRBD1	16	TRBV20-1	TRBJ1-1	CCARWGQGRPYTEAFF	TGCTGTGCTAGATGGGGACAGGGGCGCCCCTACACTGAAGCTTTCTTT
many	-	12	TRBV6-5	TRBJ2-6	CASSGGANVLTF	TGTGCCAGCTCGGGGGGGGCCAACGTCCTGACTTTC
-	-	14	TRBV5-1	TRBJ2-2	CASSLYRATGELFF	TGCGCCAGCAGCTTGTACAGGGCTACCGGGGAGCTGTTTTTT